This entry describes one T cell receptor beta chain. Using its own MiXCR run on the 5' RACE reads, TCRdb lists one record per CDR3 protein. The sample holds roughly 120,000 distinct CDR3 sequences, approximately 7.1% seen once. CDR1 and CDR2 (germline): MNHEY, SVGAGI. This CDR3 spans 16 amino acids. Trimming removed 0 bases from V and 2 bases from J, with 10 bases in between. The data stem from a study of T cells after yellow fever vaccination. This chain uses TRBV6-5 with TRBJ1-4; D is undetermined. The source of this sequence is a man aged 18 to 30 who received the YFV17D yellow fever vaccine. Sequenced here: CD4+ T cells sorted from PBMCs, sampled about 41 days after the first yellow fever vaccination. The CDR3 loop is CASSYSKARTNEKLFF. CDR3 bases: TGTGCCAGCAGTTACTCGAAAGCGAGGACTAATGAAAAACTGTTTTTT.